One and the same sample provided the 23 T cell receptor beta chains below, sequenced in a study of shared clonotypes between healthy human individuals. Profiling relied on immunoSEQ multiplex PCR, and the TCRdb table lists in-frame clones only, not all of them. Found here are approximately 2.5 million clones, approximately 92% of them singletons; the top ten hold around 0.14%. Source material: naive CD4+ T cells sorted from blood. Subset: CD45RA+ positively selected. These receptor sequences come from a man younger than 30 in good health.

The chain has TRBV18 and TRBJ1-2; D is unresolved. Germline CDR1 reads KGHSH; CDR2 reads LQKENI. The length of the CDR3 is 14 residues. Trimming stripped 3 bases from V and 8 bases from J, with 16 bases between. The CDR3 loop reads CASSPPGLNGGYTF. Here the CDR3 DNA reads TGTGCCAGCTCACCCCCGGGCCTTAACGGAGGCTACACCTTC.

This clone was seen a handful of times. The chain has TRBV30 and TRBJ1-5; TRBD1 aligns across 10 bases. This CDR3 is built from 18 residues. Germline CDR1 is GTSNPN and CDR2 is SVGIG (reference sequence). J lost 6 bases, V lost 1 base, and 15 bases had no gene match. Written as DNA, the CDR3 is TGTGCCTGGAGTGGGGGGGACAGGGGCACCTCAGTAGGTCAGCCCCAGCATTTT. Its translation: CAWSGGDRGTSVGQPQHF.

The J gene is TRBJ1-1, the V gene TRBV18; tentatively, D is TRBD1 (6 bases). From germline, CDR1 is KGHSH and CDR2 LQKENI. The CDR3 runs to 18 residues. The V and J ends lost 0 bases and 1 base respectively, with 18 bases between them. The CDR3 bases are TGTGCCAGCTCACCACCGGAGGGGGTCCGGCTTGGGAACACTGAAGCTTTCTTT. Residues: CASSPPEGVRLGNTEAFF.

This clone has just one count. The V call is TRBV7-8, the J call TRBJ1-6; D call uncertain. The CDR3 consists of 16 residues. The V end lost 2 bases, the J end lost 6 bases, and 14 bases lay between the germline ends. Germline CDR1 reads SGHVS; CDR2 reads FQNEAQ. CDR3 DNA sequence: TGTGCCAGCAGCTTATGGGTCCGTTTTATTAATTCACCCCTCCACTTT. This encodes CASSLWVRFINSPLHF.

This clone has a single count. This chain uses TRBV2 with TRBJ1-5; 9 nucleotides match TRBD1. V was clipped by 5 bases and J by 2 bases; unmatched bases: 4. The CDR3 spans 15 residues. CDR1 SNHLY and CDR2 FYNNEI come from the germline V gene. Written as DNA, the CDR3 is TGTGCCAGCAGTTTGGACAGGGGAGGCAATCAGCCCCAGCATTTT. Protein sequence: CASSLDRGGNQPQHF.

As for this clone: Other DNA sequences in this specimen translate into the identical CDR3. This chain joins TRBV5-1 and TRBJ1-2; D perhaps matches TRBD1 (6 bases). The CDR3 consists of 14 residues. V lost 0 bases to trimming and J lost 1 base, with 7 bases between them. The germline gives CDR1 SGHRS, CDR2 YFSETQ. In DNA, the CDR3 is TGCGCCAGCAGCTTGGGGGACATTAACTATGGCTACACCTTC. Encoded protein: CASSLGDINYGYTF.

This rearrangement joins TRBV4-1 to TRBJ2-7, with 10 bases matching TRBD1. The germline V gene encodes CDR1 MGHRA and CDR2 YSYEKL. CDR3 size: 15 residues. V was pared by 4 bases and J by 4 bases, with 7 bases of the junction left unmatched. The DNA of the CDR3 is TGCGCCAGCAGCCCGGGACAGGGGAAGTTATACGAGCAGTACTTC. It yields the protein CASSPGQGKLYEQYF.

This rearrangement joins TRBV7-9 to TRBJ2-1; 16 bases are shared with TRBD2. Germline assignment: CDR1 SEHNR and CDR2 FQNEAQ (reference sequence). The CDR3 contains 18 residues. The ends lost 5 bases at V and 5 bases at J; junction bases unmatched: 9. CDR3 sequence reads: CASSQGTSGGAHHNEQFF. The CDR3 DNA sequence: TGTGCCAGCAGCCAAGGGACTAGCGGGGGGGCTCACCACAATGAGCAGTTCTTC.

The chain is built from TRBV9 and TRBJ2-7, with TRBD2 matching 11 bases. Germline V CDR1 and CDR2: SGDLS, YYNGEE. V was clipped by 2 bases and J by 4 bases; unmatched bases: 5. This CDR3 has 15 residues. This CDR3 is CASSVATSGRYEQYF. The DNA for the CDR3 is TGTGCCAGCAGCGTGGCCACTAGCGGGAGATACGAGCAGTACTTC. Based on the CDR3 plus reference TRBV9 and TRBJ2-7, the full variable domain is DSGVTQTPKHLITATGQRVTLRCSPRSGDLSVYWYQQSLDQGLQFLIQYYNGEERAKGNILERFSAQQFPDLHSELNLSSLELGDSALYFCASSVATSGRYEQYFGPGTRLTVT.

The V gene is TRBV4-3, the J gene TRBJ1-6; D remains unclear. V was shortened by 0 bases and J by 0 bases, with 12 bases between the two germline ends. Germline V gene lookup returns CDR1 LGHNA and CDR2 YSLEER. The CDR3 consists of 18 residues. CDR3 nucleotides: TGCGCCAGCAGCCAAGAGGCCTCGCCTAGCTCCTATAATTCACCCCTCCACTTT. This encodes CASSQEASPSSYNSPLHF.

The V call is TRBV4-2, the J call TRBJ2-1; no reliable D call. This CDR3 has 15 amino acids. The germline V gene has CDR1 LGHNA and CDR2 YNFKEQ. V lost 0 bases and J lost 7, with 13 bases in between. As DNA, the CDR3 is TGTGCCAGCAGCCAAGATCCAGGACCCCGGAATGAGCAGTTCTTC. It translates to CASSQDPGPRNEQFF.

To note about this clone: Other DNA sequences in the same sample also yield this CDR3. The chain is built from TRBV5-1 and TRBJ1-2, with 7 bases that match TRBD1. The CDR3 runs to 14 residues. Germline-derived CDR1 and CDR2 are SGHRS and YFSETQ. Trimming cost V 0 bases and J 2 bases; bases outside gene matches: 1. As DNA, the CDR3 is TGCGCCAGCAGCTTGGTGACAGGGAACTATGGCTACACCTTC. Translating it yields CASSLVTGNYGYTF.

A remark on this clone: Other DNA sequences in this specimen translate into the identical CDR3. In DNA, the CDR3 is TGTGCCAGCAGCGCCGACAGCACCGGGGAGCTGTTTTTT. Translated, it gives CASSADSTGELFF. This chain links TRBV7-9 with TRBJ2-2; TRBD1 is a possible D gene (5 bases). The CDR3 covers 13 residues. The V and J ends lost 5 bases and 4 bases respectively, with 8 bases between them. Germline CDR1 SEHNR, CDR2 FQNEAQ (reference sequence).

The V gene is TRBV10-1, the J gene TRBJ1-1, with no clear D. The CDR3 sequence is 13 residues long. Germline assignment: CDR1 WNHNN and CDR2 SYGVQD (reference sequence). V gave up 8 bases and J gave up 3 bases, with 13 bases separating them. The CDR3 spells CASPGPDDTEAFF. For the CDR3, the DNA is TGCGCCAGCCCCGGGCCGGATGACACTGAAGCTTTCTTT.

On this clone: The sample carries other DNA sequences with the same CDR3. This sequence joins TRBV18 and TRBJ2-6; the match to TRBD1 covers 8 bases. In germline, CDR1 is KGHSH, CDR2 LQKENI. This CDR3 comprises 16 residues. The V gene end was trimmed by 3 bases and the J gene end by 2 bases; junction bases not matched to a gene: 3. The CDR3 DNA reads as TGTGCCAGCTCACCCCCAGGGGGCGCTGGGGCCAACGTCCTGACTTTC. This encodes CASSPPGGAGANVLTF.

This sequence joins TRBV28 and TRBJ2-7; TRBD1 matches at 7 bases. Trimming cost V 6 bases and J 6 bases; bases outside gene matches: 14. The CDR3 runs to 15 residues. CDR1 and CDR2 (germline): MDHEN, SYDVKM. Written as DNA, the CDR3 is TGTGCCAGCAGCTGGGGAAGGACAGGCGATCTCGAGCAGTACTTC. Translation: CASSWGRTGDLEQYF.

The chain carries TRBV14 and TRBJ1-2; possibly TRBD1 for D (5 bases). Germline V gene lookup returns CDR1 SGHDN and CDR2 FVKESK. V dropped 4 bases and J dropped 2 bases, with 11 bases sitting between them. CDR3 length: 14 amino acids. The CDR3 spells CASSLRQSNYGYTF. The CDR3 coding sequence is TGTGCCAGCAGCCTTCGACAGTCGAACTATGGCTACACCTTC.

This chain uses TRBV28 with TRBJ1-3, with 7 bases matching TRBD1. The V segment lost 9 bases and the J segment 4 bases; nucleotides outside the gene matches: 3. There are 12 residues in the CDR3. CDR1 MDHEN and CDR2 SYDVKM come from the germline V gene. The CDR3: CASGTDGNTIYF. The DNA for the CDR3 is TGTGCCAGTGGGACAGACGGAAACACCATATATTTT. Looking up the rest from reference TRBV28 and TRBJ1-3 gives the full variable domain: DVKVTQSSRYLVKRTGEKVFLECVQDMDHENMFWYRQDPGLGLRLIYFSYDVKMKEKGDIPEGYSVSREKKERFSLILESASTNQTSMYLCASGTDGNTIYFGEGSWLTVV.

On this clone: The same CDR3 is also encoded by other DNA sequences in this sample. The rearrangement uses TRBV9 and TRBJ1-1; D uncertain. Germline V CDR1 and CDR2: SGDLS, YYNGEE. Trimming cost V 0 bases and J 0 bases, with 9 bases left between them. The CDR3 consists of 15 residues. The CDR3 region has the DNA TGTGCCAGCAGCGTAGACCCGGGGATGAACACTGAAGCTTTCTTT. This codes for CASSVDPGMNTEAFF.

This clone has only one observation. The chain joins TRBV10-3 to TRBJ1-4, with no clear D. V was trimmed by 4 bases and J by 9 bases, leaving 9 bases between them. There are 12 residues in the CDR3. Germline V gene sequence: CDR1 ENHRY, CDR2 SYGVKD. The CDR3 spells CAISGVGQKLFF. CDR3 sequence (DNA): TGTGCCATCAGTGGGGTGGGCCAAAAACTGTTTTTT.

Only a few counts were recorded for this clone. In the same sample, other DNA sequences code for this CDR3. The CDR3 loop is CASRGYGYTF. CDR3 in DNA: TGTGCCAGCAGAGGGTATGGCTACACCTTC. The V gene is TRBV28, the J gene TRBJ1-2; D remains ambiguous. The germline gives CDR1 MDHEN, CDR2 SYDVKM. The CDR3 totals 10 residues. V lost 6 bases and J lost 5, with 4 bases in between.

The rearrangement uses TRBV27 and TRBJ1-5; 8 bases map to TRBD1. This CDR3 comprises 14 residues. Germline CDR1 MNHEY, CDR2 SMNVEV (reference sequence). V lost 4 bases, J lost 5 bases, and 4 bases stayed unmatched. CDR3 bases: TGTGCCAGCAGTTCATACAGGGGGGATCAGCCCCAGCATTTT. It codes for CASSSYRGDQPQHF.

V and J are TRBV5-1 and TRBJ1-3; 7 nucleotides line up with TRBD1. The germline V gene has CDR1 SGHRS and CDR2 YFSETQ. The CDR3 has 19 amino acids. With 4 bases clipped from V and 0 bases from J, the junction kept 16 bases outside the gene matches. The CDR3 loop reads CASSPGRDSVTNSGNTIYF. For the CDR3, the DNA is TGCGCCAGCAGCCCGGGACGGGACAGCGTAACTAACTCTGGAAACACCATATATTTT.